A selection of T cell receptor beta chains follows, all from one sample in a study of control samples from healthy donors and cancer patients. Assay used: immunoSEQ multiplex PCR; TCRdb lists only in-frame clones, some missing. This table has about 140,000 clones, 91% appearing once. Sequenced: blood. The source is a man aged 18 to 35 in good health. CDR3s include the opening cysteine and the closing phenylalanine or tryptophan. A D gene is named only where the DNA matches it firmly. Clone sizes are given selectively: once, few, many, or a class where the clone is expanded.

j_gene,d_gene,abundance,v_gene,len,CDR3aa,CDR3nt
TRBJ1-2,NA,NA,TRBV6-5,15,CASSITATTDYGYTF,TGTGCCAGCAGTATAACAGCCACTACAGACTATGGCTACACCTTC
TRBJ2-1,NA,NA,TRBV6-1,14,CASSEPGSLNEQFF,TGTGCCAGCAGTGAACCCGGGTCCCTCAATGAGCAGTTCTTC
TRBJ1-5,NA,NA,TRBV27,18,CASSHFGPRWGGNQPQHF,TGTGCCAGCAGTCATTTCGGGCCCAGATGGGGAGGCAATCAGCCCCAGCATTTT
TRBJ1-2,TRBD1,NA,TRBV5-8,14,CASRETGGGYGYTF,TGTGCCAGCAGGGAGACAGGGGGCGGTTATGGCTACACCTTC
TRBJ2-7,NA,NA,TRBV18,14,CASAPPGSGHEQYF,TGTGCCAGCGCCCCACCTGGAAGCGGGCACGAGCAGTACTTC
TRBJ1-5,TRBD1,NA,TRBV19,16,CASSIGTGRSNQPQHF,TGTGCCAGTAGTATAGGGACAGGGAGGAGCAATCAGCCCCAGCATTTT
TRBJ2-7,TRBD1,NA,TRBV2,14,CASSEAFGGQGEYF,TGTGCCAGCAGTGAAGCGTTCGGGGGACAGGGGGAGTACTTC
TRBJ2-7,NA,NA,TRBV3-1/TRBV3-2,15,CASSQDRWPGGEQYF,TGTGCCAGCAGCCAAGATCGCTGGCCCGGAGGCGAGCAGTACTTC
TRBJ2-2,NA,NA,TRBV6-4,15,CASSDSPEGTGELFF,TGTGCCAGCAGTGACTCCCCCGAAGGCACCGGGGAGCTGTTTTTT
TRBJ2-1,NA,NA,TRBV4-3,16,CASSQDSQGFHLAQFF,TGCGCCAGCAGCCAAGATTCACAGGGTTTCCATCTTGCGCAGTTCTTC
TRBJ1-5,NA,NA,TRBV19,13,CASSIGTSQPQHF,TGTGCCAGTAGTATAGGGACTAGTCAGCCCCAGCATTTT
TRBJ2-7,NA,NA,TRBV24-1,16,CATSEAVGGSLSEQYF,TGTGCCACCAGTGAAGCGGTCGGAGGGTCTTTAAGCGAGCAGTACTTC
TRBJ2-7,TRBD2,NA,TRBV7-9,14,CASSPRENPYEQYF,TGTGCCAGCAGCCCGCGGGAGAACCCCTACGAGCAGTACTTC
TRBJ2-5,NA,NA,TRBV21-1,16,CASSRGLAGGRETQYF,TGTGCCAGCAGCCGAGGACTAGCGGGGGGAAGGGAGACCCAGTACTTC
TRBJ1-2,NA,NA,TRBV20-1,12,CSASETGFGYTF,TGCAGTGCTAGTGAAACAGGGTTTGGCTACACCTTC
TRBJ2-3,TRBD1,NA,TRBV10-2,15,CASGRTGGNTDTQYF,TGCGCCAGCGGGAGGACAGGGGGAAACACAGATACGCAGTATTTT
TRBJ1-5,NA,NA,TRBV6-2/TRBV6-3,16,CASSSLRDWGNQPQHF,TGTGCCAGCAGTTCCCTCAGGGACTGGGGCAATCAGCCCCAGCATTTT
TRBJ2-1,NA,NA,TRBV4-1,13,CASSQDRESRQFF,TGCGCCAGCAGCCAAGACAGGGAATCCCGGCAGTTCTTC
TRBJ1-1,TRBD1,NA,TRBV7-9,19,CASSLAIGVIQGANTEAFF,TGTGCCAGCAGCTTAGCGATTGGGGTTATTCAGGGGGCGAACACTGAAGCTTTCTTT
TRBJ2-2,NA,NA,TRBV14,16,CASSPRRGTNTGELFF,TGTGCCAGCAGCCCTCGGAGGGGAACGAACACCGGGGAGCTGTTTTTT
TRBJ1-2,NA,NA,TRBV4-1,16,CASSLTVRVGDYGYTF,TGCGCCAGCAGTTTGACGGTCAGGGTAGGTGACTATGGCTACACCTTC
TRBJ1-1,TRBD1,NA,TRBV5-6,15,CASSSQVFRGTEAFF,TGTGCCAGCAGCTCTCAGGTATTCAGGGGGACTGAAGCTTTCTTT
TRBJ2-6,TRBD1,NA,TRBV2,17,CASNDRGRAPGANVLTF,TGTGCCAGCAATGACAGGGGGCGCGCCCCTGGGGCCAACGTCCTGACTTTC
TRBJ1-1,NA,NA,TRBV4-1,14,CASTSTGGDTEAFF,TGCGCCAGCACCTCGACAGGAGGGGACACTGAAGCTTTCTTT
TRBJ2-5,TRBD2,NA,TRBV4-2,16,CASSRGVSGGQETQYF,TGTGCCAGCAGCCGGGGAGTTTCGGGGGGGCAAGAGACCCAGTACTTC
TRBJ1-6,NA,NA,TRBV3-1/TRBV3-2,15,CASSQVPGEGSPLHF,TGTGCCAGCAGCCAAGTTCCGGGAGAGGGTTCACCCCTCCACTTT
TRBJ1-1,NA,NA,TRBV19,13,CASSKSRNTEAFF,TGTGCCAGTAGTAAATCGCGGAACACTGAAGCTTTCTTT
TRBJ2-5,NA,NA,TRBV9,15,CASSSVGGPQETQYF,TGTGCCAGCAGCTCGGTGGGCGGACCGCAGGAGACCCAGTACTTC
TRBJ1-6,NA,NA,TRBV19,13,CASSGSYNSPLHF,TGTGCCAGTAGTGGATCCTATAATTCACCCCTCCACTTT
TRBJ2-5,NA,NA,TRBV4-1,15,CASSRVAGIKETQYF,TGCGCCAGCAGCCGAGTCGCCGGGATCAAAGAGACCCAGTACTTC
TRBJ1-2,NA,NA,TRBV7-6,14,CASSLDPGERGYTF,TGTGCCAGCAGCTTAGACCCAGGGGAAAGAGGCTACACCTTC
TRBJ2-1,NA,NA,TRBV3-1/TRBV3-2,17,CASSQGWTLLGYNEQFF,TGTGCCAGCAGCCAAGGGTGGACTCTCCTGGGGTACAATGAGCAGTTCTTC
TRBJ1-1,NA,once,TRBV6-2/TRBV6-3,13,CASSYRVNTEAFF,TGTGCCAGCAGTTACAGGGTGAACACTGAAGCTTTCTTT
TRBJ2-1,NA,few,TRBV27,14,CASSFGETANEQFF,TGTGCCAGCAGTTTTGGCGAGACAGCCAATGAGCAGTTCTTC
TRBJ1-2,NA,NA,TRBV29-1,13,CSVVGTKEAGYTF,TGCAGCGTTGTTGGGACAAAAGAAGCTGGCTACACCTTC
TRBJ2-7,TRBD1,NA,TRBV19,15,CASSIPGQGPYEQYF,TGTGCCAGTAGTATTCCGGGACAGGGACCCTACGAGCAGTACTTC
TRBJ2-5,NA,NA,TRBV18,19,CASSPPEQATLNPSETQYF,TGTGCCAGCTCACCGCCCGAGCAGGCCACCTTGAACCCTAGCGAGACCCAGTACTTC
TRBJ1-2,NA,NA,TRBV7-2,13,CASSLDRRGGYTF,TGTGCCAGCAGCTTAGACAGGAGAGGTGGCTACACCTTC
TRBJ2-5,NA,NA,TRBV19,14,CASSPGYGRETQYF,TGTGCCAGTAGCCCCGGATACGGCAGGGAGACCCAGTACTTC
TRBJ2-2,NA,NA,TRBV2,15,CASREDSLRTGELFF,TGTGCCAGCAGAGAGGACAGCTTAAGGACCGGGGAGCTGTTTTTT
TRBJ1-3,NA,NA,TRBV14,14,CASSRDSSGNTIYF,TGTGCCAGCAGCCGAGACAGCTCTGGAAACACCATATATTTT
TRBJ2-1,NA,NA,TRBV7-9,10,CAGRSQEQFF,TGTGCCGGACGTTCCCAGGAGCAGTTCTTC
TRBJ1-3,NA,NA,TRBV10-3,15,CAISIPGDSGNTIYF,TGTGCCATCAGTATCCCGGGGGACTCTGGAAACACCATATATTTT
TRBJ1-3,NA,NA,TRBV2,12,CASTDPGNTIYF,TGTGCCAGCACCGACCCTGGAAACACCATATATTTT
TRBJ1-1,NA,NA,TRBV9,13,CASSVGAGTEAFF,TGTGCCAGCAGCGTAGGGGCAGGCACTGAAGCTTTCTTT